The 10 T cell receptor beta chains presented below share a single source sample, sequenced in a study of blood T cell repertoires in COVID-19. Sequenced by immunoSEQ multiplex PCR; TCRdb stores in-frame clones only, minus some. The table lists some 530,000 clones, around 85% of them singletons. The sequenced material came from PBMCs or T cells enriched from blood (not recorded which). These receptors were taken from a woman aged 55-70 years who had recovered from COVID-19.

The genes are TRBV2 and TRBJ2-6, with D uncertain. V was pared by 6 bases and J by 1 base, with 10 bases between. Germline CDR1 SNHLY, CDR2 FYNNEI. CDR3 length equals 15 residues. Written as DNA, the CDR3 is TGTGCCAGCAGAGCCCAGGCGTCTGGGGCCAACGTCCTGACTTTC. Its protein is CASRAQASGANVLTF.

The CDR3 loop reads CASSRGRETQYF. CDR3 sequence (DNA): TGTGCCAGTAGTAGGGGGCGGGAGACCCAGTACTTC. The V call is TRBV19, the J call TRBJ2-5; TRBD1 might be the D (6 bases). Trimming removed 4 bases from V and 5 bases from J, with 8 bases in between. The CDR3 has 12 residues. Germline loops: CDR1 LNHDA, CDR2 SQIVND (reference sequence).

The chain employs TRBV7-8 and TRBJ1-3; the D gene is possibly TRBD1 (5 bases). In germline, CDR1 is SGHVS, CDR2 FQNEAQ. Trimming took 5 bases from V and 0 from J, leaving 14 bases between them. This CDR3 has 16 residues. CDR3 residues: CASSPRDWSSGNTIYF. The DNA of the CDR3 is TGTGCCAGCAGCCCTCGGGACTGGAGCTCTGGAAACACCATATATTTT. Full variable domain (outside the CDR3, taken from reference TRBV7-8 and TRBJ1-3): GAGVSQSPRYKVAKRGQDVALRCDPISGHVSLFWYQQALGQGPEFLTYFQNEAQLDKSGLPSDRFFAERPEGSVSTLKIQRTQQEDSAVYLCASSPRDWSSGNTIYFGEGSWLTVV.

The genes are TRBV11-2 and TRBJ2-7, with D possibly matching TRBD1 (5 bases). The germline V and J ends were trimmed by 2 bases and 2 bases, with 13 bases remaining between them. The CDR3 has 15 residues. Germline V lookup: CDR1 SGHAT, CDR2 FQNNGV. The CDR3 DNA reads TGTGCCAGCAGCTTAAGCCCCCAGGGTACCTACGAGCAGTACGTC. Its translation: CASSLSPQGTYEQYV.

The genes are TRBV20-1 and TRBJ2-5; weak D call: TRBD1 (6 bases). Per germline, CDR1 DFQATT and CDR2 SNEGSKA (reference sequence). V dropped 6 bases and J dropped 4 bases, with 9 bases sitting between them. The CDR3 loop spans 11 amino acids. The CDR3 loop reads CSAIRGETQYF. CDR3 nucleotide sequence: TGCAGTGCCATCAGGGGAGAGACCCAGTACTTC.

The chain carries TRBV25-1 and TRBJ1-1; 7 bases map to TRBD1. J lost 3 bases, V lost 6 bases, and 13 bases had no gene match. The CDR3 runs 16 residues. The germline V gene encodes CDR1 MGHDK and CDR2 SYGVNS. The CDR3 loop is CASSGPWGRGDTEAFF. CDR3 coding DNA: TGTGCCAGCAGCGGACCCTGGGGCAGGGGGGACACTGAAGCTTTCTTT.

With regard to this clone: In the same sample, other DNA sequences code for this CDR3. The gene calls are TRBV27 and TRBJ1-6; TRBD1 matches at 7 bases. Looked up from germline, CDR1 is MNHEY and CDR2 is SMNVEV (reference sequence). J gave up 7 bases and V 5 bases, and 5 bases lay outside the gene matches. This CDR3 contains 14 residues. CDR3: CASSLDRENSPLHF. Written as DNA, the CDR3 is TGTGCCAGCAGTCTAGACAGGGAGAATTCACCCCTCCACTTT.

The chain links TRBV10-3 to TRBJ2-3; possibly TRBD1 for D (6 bases). Trimming shortened V by 7 bases and J by 2 bases, and 16 bases separated the two germline ends. The germline V gene has CDR1 ENHRY and CDR2 SYGVKD. The CDR3 loop spans 15 amino acids. CDR3 nucleotide sequence: TGTGCCATCACCCCCGGACAGACCAACACAGATACGCAGTATTTT. It encodes CAITPGQTNTDTQYF.

This chain connects TRBV12-5 to TRBJ1-1; 11 nucleotides align to TRBD1. The CDR3 loop spans 15 amino acids. Trimming took 6 bases from V and 10 from J; bases not matched to a gene: 13. CDR1 and CDR2 (germline): LGHNT, FRNRAP. The CDR3 is CASGIPIGTGGRAFF. The DNA of the CDR3 is TGTGCTAGTGGCATTCCCATTGGGACAGGGGGACGAGCTTTCTTT.

The chain joins TRBV6-5 to TRBJ1-1, with D possibly matching TRBD1 (5 bases). The germline V gene has CDR1 MNHEY and CDR2 SVGAGI. This CDR3 comprises 14 residues. Trimming took off 6 bases at V and 0 bases at J, with 11 bases between the two ends. CDR3 DNA sequence: TGTGCCAGCAGCCGATCGGGGGTGAACACTGAAGCTTTCTTT. As protein: CASSRSGVNTEAFF.